This T cell receptor beta chain was obtained from a study of Tregs in tolerant kidney transplant recipients. TCRdb keeps only in-frame clones here, not all; method: immunoSEQ multiplex PCR. The data show tens of thousands of clones, 91% seen once. The CDR3 runs to 19 residues. J was trimmed by 9 bases and V by 0 bases; bases with no gene match: 20. Regulatory T cells were sorted from thawed PBMCs rested overnight at 37°C with around 180 IU/ml IL-2. The V and J genes are TRBV23-1 and TRBJ1-3; TRBD1 matches at 7 bases. TRBV23-1 is assigned to the ORF class and has an uncertain function. This TCR came from a human donor in good health. The sample comprised Tregs from blood. The CDR3 spells CASSQSRPTTGATRCTIYF. In DNA, the CDR3 is TGCGCCAGCAGTCAATCCCGCCCGACAACAGGGGCCACGCGGTGCACCATATATTTT.